The clone carrying this T cell receptor beta chain was counted a few times. This sample stems from a study of beta chain features in type 1 diabetes. Since all of the isolated RNA was reverse transcribed, expressed TCRB transcripts were what got sequenced. TCRdb's table, derived via immunoSEQ multiplex PCR, lists solely in-frame clones and lacks some. This table holds a few hundred thousand clones, less than 20% found once. Germline-derived CDR1 and CDR2 are MNHEY and SVGAGI. CDR3 length: 13 amino acids. Losses at the gene ends were 8 bases for V and 2 bases for J; bases not matched to a gene: 1. V and J are TRBV6-5 and TRBJ2-5, with 11 bases aligning to TRBD1. The receptor's source is a woman under 30 in good health. The sequenced sample was naive CD4+ T cells from blood. CDR3: CASRDRGQETQYF. CDR3 sequence (DNA): TGTGCCAGCCGGGACAGGGGGCAAGAGACCCAGTACTTC.